What follows are 12 T cell receptor beta chains derived from one specimen sequenced in a study of shared clonotypes between healthy human individuals. Sequencing used immunoSEQ multiplex PCR; TCRdb keeps in-frame clones, though not all of them. The sample shows about 1 million clones, about 80% of them seen only once. Material: memory CD4+ T cells sorted from blood. Subset defined: CD45RA-negative fraction. These receptor sequences come from a man between 18 and 29 years old in good health.

The chain couples TRBV7-2 to TRBJ2-3; D not certain. The germline V and J ends were trimmed by 5 bases and 6 bases, with 12 bases remaining between them. The CDR3 extends over 13 amino acids. The germline CDR1 and CDR2 sequences are SGHTA and FQGNSA. For the CDR3, the DNA is TGTGCCAGCAGCGCCCCCCCTGGGGATACGCAGTATTTT. Translated: CASSAPPGDTQYF.

The gene calls are TRBV10-3 and TRBJ2-5, with D maybe TRBD2 (6 bases). The CDR3 has 13 amino acids. CDR1 and CDR2 (germline): ENHRY, SYGVKD. V was shortened by 6 bases and J by 3 bases, with 11 bases between the two germline ends. DNA for the CDR3: TGTGCCATCAGCGGGACTGCCAAAGAGACCCAGTACTTC. Protein product: CAISGTAKETQYF.

This clone was seen a few times. Other DNA sequences in this specimen translate into the identical CDR3. V and J are TRBV4-1 and TRBJ2-2; TRBD2 agrees at 8 bases. The CDR3 consists of 16 residues. Unmatched junction bases numbered 11, after V lost 4 bases and J lost 7 bases. Germline V CDR1 and CDR2: MGHRA, YSYEKL. CDR3 sequence reads: CASSPRSSGIVGELFF. CDR3 DNA sequence: TGCGCCAGCAGCCCCCGGAGTAGCGGGATAGTCGGGGAGCTGTTTTTT.

Written as DNA, the CDR3 is TGTGCCAGCAGTGGGGGGCCCAATCAGCCCCAGCATTTT. Amino acids: CASSGGPNQPQHF. The rearrangement links TRBV6-5 to TRBJ1-5; TRBD1 might be the D (6 bases). CDR1 and CDR2 from the germline V gene are MNHEY and SVGAGI. This CDR3 comprises 13 residues. The V end was cut by 5 bases, the J end by 3 bases, with 8 bases between.

Notes on this clone: Other DNA sequences in this specimen translate into the identical CDR3. The J gene is TRBJ2-5, the V gene TRBV5-1; D is possibly TRBD1 or TRBD2 (5 bases each). V lost 3 bases and J lost 1, with 7 bases in between. The germline gives CDR1 SGHRS, CDR2 YFSETQ. CDR3 size: 13 residues. CDR3 DNA sequence: TGCGCCAGCAGCTCCGGGACCCAAGAGACCCAGTACTTC. Translating gives CASSSGTQETQYF.

The chain employs TRBV2 and TRBJ2-1, with D hard to call. V lost 7 bases, J lost 0 bases, and 10 bases lay in between. CDR1 SNHLY and CDR2 FYNNEI come from the germline V gene. There are 14 residues in the CDR3. The CDR3 coding sequence is TGTGCCAGCATAGACCGAGCCTCCTACAATGAGCAGTTCTTC. Its protein product is CASIDRASYNEQFF.

This sequence joins TRBV19 and TRBJ2-7; TRBD1 agrees at 11 bases. This CDR3 comprises 15 residues. Germline V lookup: CDR1 LNHDA, CDR2 SQIVND (reference sequence). With V trimmed by 7 bases and J by 3 bases, 8 bases remained unmatched. The CDR3 nucleotides read TGTGCCAGTACCTTCGGGACAGGGGGACTCTACGAGCAGTACTTC. It specifies CASTFGTGGLYEQYF. Full variable domain (outside the CDR3, taken from reference TRBV19 and TRBJ2-7): DGGITQSPKYLFRKEGQNVTLSCEQNLNHDAMYWYRQDPGQGLRLIYYSQIVNDFQKGDIAEGYSVSREKKESFPLTVTSAQKNPTAFYLCASTFGTGGLYEQYFGPGTRLTVT.

The chain recombines TRBV11-2 with TRBJ1-2; D may be TRBD1 (6 bases). Trimming cost V 0 bases and J 5 bases, with 10 bases left between them. Germline V gene data show CDR1 as SGHAT and CDR2 as FQNNGV. The CDR3 sequence is 14 residues long. Written as DNA, the CDR3 is TGTGCCAGCAGCTTAGAGGGCCAGGGGTATGGCTACACCTTC. This codes for CASSLEGQGYGYTF.

V and J are TRBV5-1 and TRBJ2-2; possibly TRBD1 for D (6 bases). With 2 bases removed from V and 3 bases from J, the gap between germline ends came to 8 bases. The CDR3 is made up of 14 amino acids. Germline V gene lookup returns CDR1 SGHRS and CDR2 YFSETQ. CDR3 amino acids: CASSLRTDTGELFF. CDR3 DNA: TGCGCCAGCAGCTTACGGACAGACACCGGGGAGCTGTTTTTT.

The chain employs TRBV2 and TRBJ2-5; D ambiguous. Germline V gives CDR1 SNHLY, CDR2 FYNNEI. The V gene lost 5 bases and the J gene lost 0 bases, with 13 bases spanning the gap. The CDR3 sequence is 15 residues long. The CDR3 loop reads CASSRLHLNQETQYF. The CDR3 region has the DNA TGTGCCAGCAGTCGACTCCACTTAAACCAAGAGACCCAGTACTTC.

The V call is TRBV6-1, the J call TRBJ2-4; the D gene is possibly TRBD1 (6 bases). CDR3 length: 17 amino acids. Per germline, CDR1 MNHNS and CDR2 SASEGT. V was pared by 3 bases and J by 0 bases, with 15 bases between. In DNA, the CDR3 is TGTGCCAGCAGTGAGGGTAACAGGGTCCTAGCCAAAAACATTCAGTACTTC. Its translation is CASSEGNRVLAKNIQYF.

The rearrangement joins TRBV28 to TRBJ2-3; D is ambiguous. Germline V gene lookup returns CDR1 MDHEN and CDR2 SYDVKM. Trimming pared 1 base from V and 0 bases from J, leaving 11 bases between. This CDR3 spans 16 amino acids. The CDR3 sequence is CASSLFPASSTDTQYF. CDR3 DNA sequence: TGTGCCAGCAGTTTATTTCCGGCCTCTAGCACAGATACGCAGTATTTT.